This is a list of T cell receptor beta chains from one sample in a study of technical replicates of blood from a few donors. Clones were sequenced by immunoSEQ multiplex PCR, and TCRdb holds only the in-frame ones, with some missing. The data show some 82,000 clones, with 97% seen just once and more than 0.15% held by the top ten. Sequencing used T cells isolated from PBMCs. Receptors originate from a human donor in good health. CDR3s include the opening cysteine and the closing phenylalanine or tryptophan. The order of the fields is J gene, V gene, D gene, clone size, CDR3 protein, CDR3 DNA. A D gene is named only where the DNA matches it firmly. Expanded clones are given a class, and other clones once, few, many or no size at all.

J gene: TRBJ2-3
V gene: TRBV5-4
D gene: TRBD2
clone size: .
CDR3 protein: CASSFQRGDPNQYF
CDR3 DNA: TGTGCCAGCAGCTTCCAGCGGGGGGACCCAAACCAGTATTTT

J gene: TRBJ2-1
V gene: TRBV29-1
D gene: .
clone size: .
CDR3 protein: CSVGPVTGQRIGEQFF
CDR3 DNA: TGCAGCGTTGGACCCGTTACCGGACAGAGGATTGGTGAGCAGTTCTTC

J gene: TRBJ2-7
V gene: TRBV30
D gene: TRBD1
clone size: .
CDR3 protein: CAWTRDRTYEQYF
CDR3 DNA: TGTGCCTGGACAAGGGACAGAACCTACGAGCAGTACTTC

J gene: TRBJ1-2
V gene: TRBV27
D gene: .
clone size: .
CDR3 protein: CASSFSGGTGYTF
CDR3 DNA: TGTGCCAGCAGTTTTTCGGGGGGCACTGGCTACACCTTC

J gene: TRBJ2-3
V gene: TRBV19
D gene: .
clone size: .
CDR3 protein: CASSRDTAVTDTQYF
CDR3 DNA: TGTGCCAGTAGTCGTGACACCGCCGTCACAGATACGCAGTATTTT

J gene: TRBJ2-3
V gene: TRBV5-5
D gene: TRBD1
clone size: .
CDR3 protein: CASSFVGQSTDTQYF
CDR3 DNA: TGTGCCAGCAGCTTCGTGGGACAGAGCACAGATACGCAGTATTTT

J gene: TRBJ2-7
V gene: TRBV10-1
D gene: .
clone size: .
CDR3 protein: CASSSGTQGSWYEQYF
CDR3 DNA: TGCGCCAGCAGTTCCGGGACACAAGGGTCCTGGTACGAGCAGTACTTC

J gene: TRBJ2-7
V gene: TRBV7-9
D gene: TRBD1
clone size: .
CDR3 protein: CASSLGQQNEQYF
CDR3 DNA: TGTGCCAGCAGCTTGGGACAGCAAAACGAGCAGTACTTC

J gene: TRBJ1-6
V gene: TRBV2
D gene: .
clone size: .
CDR3 protein: CASSPQGQSPLHF
CDR3 DNA: TGTGCCAGCAGTCCGCAGGGGCAATCACCCCTCCACTTT

J gene: TRBJ1-2
V gene: TRBV11-3
D gene: .
clone size: .
CDR3 protein: CASSLVAGLGYGYTF
CDR3 DNA: TGTGCCAGCAGCTTAGTGGCAGGGCTCGGCTATGGCTACACCTTC

J gene: TRBJ2-7
V gene: TRBV7-6
D gene: .
clone size: once
CDR3 protein: CASSSRGGEQYF
CDR3 DNA: TGTGCCAGCAGCTCCCGAGGGGGAGAGCAGTACTTC

J gene: TRBJ2-5
V gene: TRBV30
D gene: .
clone size: .
CDR3 protein: CAWSTRKQAYRETQYF
CDR3 DNA: TGTGCCTGGAGTACAAGAAAACAGGCGTACCGAGAGACCCAGTACTTC

J gene: TRBJ2-3
V gene: TRBV9
D gene: .
clone size: .
CDR3 protein: CASSVAGLTDTQYF
CDR3 DNA: TGTGCCAGCAGCGTAGCTGGGCTCACAGATACGCAGTATTTT

J gene: TRBJ2-2
V gene: TRBV7-8
D gene: .
clone size: .
CDR3 protein: CASSPAGKTNTGELFF
CDR3 DNA: TGTGCCAGCAGCCCGGCGGGGAAAACGAACACCGGGGAGCTGTTTTTT

J gene: TRBJ2-1
V gene: TRBV10-2
D gene: .
clone size: .
CDR3 protein: CASSKGASSPTYNEQFF
CDR3 DNA: TGCGCCAGCAGTAAAGGCGCGAGTAGCCCTACGTACAATGAGCAGTTCTTC

J gene: TRBJ2-1
V gene: TRBV28
D gene: .
clone size: .
CDR3 protein: CASIGQSYNEQFF
CDR3 DNA: TGTGCCAGCATCGGACAGTCCTACAATGAGCAGTTCTTC

J gene: TRBJ2-7
V gene: TRBV2
D gene: TRBD1
clone size: .
CDR3 protein: CASSSGTGPYEQYF
CDR3 DNA: TGTGCCAGCAGCTCCGGGACAGGACCTTACGAGCAGTACTTC

J gene: TRBJ2-2
V gene: TRBV5-1
D gene: .
clone size: .
CDR3 protein: CASSWGRSYTGELFF
CDR3 DNA: TGCGCCAGCAGCTGGGGCAGATCTTACACCGGGGAGCTGTTTTTT

J gene: TRBJ2-5
V gene: TRBV30
D gene: .
clone size: .
CDR3 protein: CAWSVRETQYF
CDR3 DNA: TGTGCCTGGAGTGTGAGGGAGACCCAGTACTTC

J gene: TRBJ2-1
V gene: TRBV10-3
D gene: TRBD2
clone size: .
CDR3 protein: CAISESASGNFREQFF
CDR3 DNA: TGTGCCATCAGTGAGTCGGCTAGCGGGAACTTTCGTGAGCAGTTCTTC

J gene: TRBJ2-5
V gene: TRBV19
D gene: .
clone size: .
CDR3 protein: CASSNPWRGYQETQYF
CDR3 DNA: TGTGCCAGTAGTAACCCCTGGAGGGGTTACCAAGAGACCCAGTACTTC

J gene: TRBJ1-1
V gene: TRBV11-1
D gene: .
clone size: once
CDR3 protein: CASRPGGVGTEAFF
CDR3 DNA: TGTGCCAGCAGACCTGGGGGCGTAGGGACTGAAGCTTTCTTT

J gene: TRBJ2-1
V gene: TRBV5-1
D gene: TRBD2
clone size: .
CDR3 protein: CASSLDLAGGPVLSWEQFF
CDR3 DNA: TGCGCCAGCAGCTTGGACCTAGCGGGAGGGCCTGTCTTGTCTTGGGAGCAGTTCTTC

J gene: TRBJ2-1
V gene: TRBV4-2
D gene: TRBD2
clone size: .
CDR3 protein: CASSQAEGLAGGREQFF
CDR3 DNA: TGTGCCAGCAGCCAAGCCGAAGGACTAGCGGGGGGGCGGGAGCAGTTCTTC

J gene: TRBJ2-1
V gene: TRBV5-1
D gene: TRBD1
clone size: .
CDR3 protein: CASSAGTAYNEQFF
CDR3 DNA: TGCGCCAGCAGCGCCGGGACAGCCTACAATGAGCAGTTCTTC

J gene: TRBJ2-7
V gene: TRBV11-2
D gene: TRBD1
clone size: .
CDR3 protein: CASSLALDRVYEQYF
CDR3 DNA: TGTGCCAGCAGCTTAGCTCTGGACAGGGTATACGAGCAGTACTTC

J gene: TRBJ2-1
V gene: TRBV27
D gene: .
clone size: .
CDR3 protein: CASSPRTGGNEQFF
CDR3 DNA: TGTGCCAGCAGTCCCCGAACAGGTGGCAATGAGCAGTTCTTC

J gene: TRBJ2-7
V gene: TRBV10-2
D gene: .
clone size: .
CDR3 protein: CASRPEPYEQYF
CDR3 DNA: TGCGCCAGCAGGCCCGAGCCCTACGAGCAGTACTTC

J gene: TRBJ2-1
V gene: TRBV2
D gene: TRBD2
clone size: .
CDR3 protein: CAGIPGTSGYNEQFF
CDR3 DNA: TGTGCCGGGATCCCCGGGACTAGCGGGTACAATGAGCAGTTCTTC

J gene: TRBJ2-7
V gene: TRBV10-1
D gene: .
clone size: .
CDR3 protein: CASSDQDRPYEQYF
CDR3 DNA: TGCGCCAGCAGTGACCAGGACAGACCCTACGAGCAGTACTTC

J gene: TRBJ1-4
V gene: TRBV7-9
D gene: .
clone size: .
CDR3 protein: CASSSGGGSEKLFF
CDR3 DNA: TGTGCCAGCAGCTCCGGGGGGGGGTCTGAAAAACTGTTTTTT

J gene: TRBJ2-1
V gene: TRBV29-1
D gene: TRBD1
clone size: .
CDR3 protein: CSVIRQGSSYNEQFF
CDR3 DNA: TGCAGCGTTATTCGACAGGGGAGCTCCTACAATGAGCAGTTCTTC

J gene: TRBJ2-6
V gene: TRBV28
D gene: TRBD2
clone size: .
CDR3 protein: CASSFVAGGPPSSGANVLTF
CDR3 DNA: TGTGCCAGCAGTTTCGTGGCGGGAGGGCCCCCCTCCTCTGGGGCCAACGTCCTGACTTTC

J gene: TRBJ1-4
V gene: TRBV5-4
D gene: TRBD1
clone size: .
CDR3 protein: CASSWTGSDEKLFF
CDR3 DNA: TGTGCCAGCAGCTGGACAGGGTCGGATGAAAAACTGTTTTTT

J gene: TRBJ2-7
V gene: TRBV11-3
D gene: .
clone size: .
CDR3 protein: CASSLTDSYEQYF
CDR3 DNA: TGTGCCAGCAGCTTGACTGACTCCTACGAGCAGTACTTC

J gene: TRBJ2-7
V gene: TRBV28
D gene: TRBD2
clone size: .
CDR3 protein: CASSLSGLARYEQYF
CDR3 DNA: TGTGCCAGCAGTTTAAGCGGACTAGCGAGGTACGAGCAGTACTTC

J gene: TRBJ1-2
V gene: TRBV5-1
D gene: .
clone size: .
CDR3 protein: CASSFESQGYGYTF
CDR3 DNA: TGCGCCAGCAGCTTTGAATCACAGGGCTATGGCTACACCTTC

J gene: TRBJ1-3
V gene: TRBV6-1
D gene: TRBD1
clone size: .
CDR3 protein: CASSGRDRPRNTIYF
CDR3 DNA: TGTGCCAGCAGTGGACGGGACAGACCGAGGAACACCATATATTTT

J gene: TRBJ2-5
V gene: TRBV11-2
D gene: .
clone size: once
CDR3 protein: CASSLMSGSETQYF
CDR3 DNA: TGTGCCAGCAGCTTAATGAGCGGCTCTGAGACCCAGTACTTC

J gene: TRBJ2-7
V gene: TRBV5-1
D gene: .
clone size: .
CDR3 protein: CASSLETSRSSYEQYF
CDR3 DNA: TGCGCCAGCAGCTTGGAAACATCCCGAAGCTCCTACGAGCAGTACTTC

J gene: TRBJ1-1
V gene: TRBV27
D gene: TRBD1
clone size: .
CDR3 protein: CASSPAWDSGNTEAFF
CDR3 DNA: TGTGCCAGCAGTCCAGCATGGGACAGCGGGAACACTGAAGCTTTCTTT

J gene: TRBJ1-1
V gene: TRBV2
D gene: .
clone size: few
CDR3 protein: CASSQNTEAFF
CDR3 DNA: TGTGCCAGCAGCCAGAACACTGAAGCTTTCTTT

J gene: TRBJ2-1
V gene: TRBV5-1
D gene: TRBD1
clone size: .
CDR3 protein: CASSNPGQGTPGSSYNEQFF
CDR3 DNA: TGCGCCAGCAGTAACCCGGGACAGGGGACACCTGGCAGCTCCTACAATGAGCAGTTCTTC

J gene: TRBJ1-1
V gene: TRBV27
D gene: TRBD1
clone size: .
CDR3 protein: CASSGQGGDTEAFF
CDR3 DNA: TGTGCCAGCAGCGGACAGGGAGGTGACACTGAAGCTTTCTTT

J gene: TRBJ2-1
V gene: TRBV5-4
D gene: TRBD2
clone size: once
CDR3 protein: CASSAGLVYSSYNEQFF
CDR3 DNA: TGTGCCAGCAGCGCGGGACTAGTATACAGCTCCTACAATGAGCAGTTCTTC

J gene: TRBJ1-1
V gene: TRBV19
D gene: .
clone size: .
CDR3 protein: CASSIDERQADTEAFF
CDR3 DNA: TGTGCCAGTAGTATAGACGAGCGACAGGCTGACACTGAAGCTTTCTTT

J gene: TRBJ2-7
V gene: TRBV2
D gene: TRBD2
clone size: .
CDR3 protein: CASSEREGLAGYEQYF
CDR3 DNA: TGTGCCAGCAGTGAAAGAGAGGGACTAGCGGGATACGAGCAGTACTTC

J gene: TRBJ1-5
V gene: TRBV12-5
D gene: .
clone size: .
CDR3 protein: CASGLIGVPNQPQHF
CDR3 DNA: TGTGCTAGTGGTTTGATAGGGGTCCCCAATCAGCCCCAGCATTTT

J gene: TRBJ1-2
V gene: TRBV7-9
D gene: .
clone size: .
CDR3 protein: CASRSDLESSWGYTF
CDR3 DNA: TGTGCCAGCAGATCCGACCTAGAGAGTTCTTGGGGCTACACCTTC

J gene: TRBJ1-2
V gene: TRBV7-9
D gene: .
clone size: .
CDR3 protein: CASTRQHIYGYTF
CDR3 DNA: TGTGCCAGCACACGACAGCATATCTATGGCTACACCTTC

J gene: TRBJ2-7
V gene: TRBV19
D gene: .
clone size: .
CDR3 protein: CASSESPGGFYEQYF
CDR3 DNA: TGTGCCAGTAGCGAATCCCCCGGAGGTTTCTACGAGCAGTACTTC